This is a list of T cell receptor beta chains from one sample in a study of Ad26.COV2.S vaccination and SARS-CoV-2 variants. This table comes from immunoSEQ multiplex PCR, and its TCRdb copy is limited to in-frame clones, with some not included. There are roughly 510,000 clones in the sample; roughly 87% occur only once, and around 13% lies in the top ten. The source material was peripheral blood, sampled in a trial of Ad26.COV2.S vaccine versus placebo. The receptors come from a person aged 18 to 59 who received the Ad26.COV2.S COVID-19 vaccine or a placebo. Each CDR3 is given with its conserved first and last residue. A D gene is named only where the DNA matches it firmly. Some rows have no size entry. The others give once, few or many, or a class for an expanded clone.

abundance: -
d_gene: -
v_gene: TRBV16
j_gene: TRBJ2-7
CDR3nt: TGTGCCAGCAGCCAAGGGCAGCGGGCCTCCTACGAGCAGTACTTC
CDR3aa: CASSQGQRASYEQYF

abundance: -
d_gene: -
v_gene: TRBV6-2/TRBV6-3
j_gene: TRBJ2-1
CDR3nt: TGTGCCAGCAGTTACTCGAGCGCTAGCTCCTACAATGAGCAGTTCTTC
CDR3aa: CASSYSSASSYNEQFF

abundance: -
d_gene: TRBD2
v_gene: TRBV4-3
j_gene: TRBJ2-2
CDR3nt: TGCGCCAGCAGCCAGGCCTATGGGACTAGCGGGTCGAACACCGGGGAGCTGTTTTTT
CDR3aa: CASSQAYGTSGSNTGELFF

abundance: -
d_gene: TRBD1
v_gene: TRBV7-2
j_gene: TRBJ1-2
CDR3nt: TGTGCCAGCAGCTTAGGGAAGGGGGCTTACTATGGCTACACCTTC
CDR3aa: CASSLGKGAYYGYTF

abundance: -
d_gene: -
v_gene: TRBV6-2/TRBV6-3
j_gene: TRBJ2-7
CDR3nt: TGTGCCAGCAGCCAACCACCTTTGAAGCAGTACTTC
CDR3aa: CASSQPPLKQYF

abundance: -
d_gene: TRBD1
v_gene: TRBV7-2
j_gene: TRBJ1-1
CDR3nt: TGTGCCAGCAGCTGGGACAGGGGGCGGACTGAAGCTTTCTTT
CDR3aa: CASSWDRGRTEAFF

abundance: few
d_gene: TRBD2
v_gene: TRBV11-2
j_gene: TRBJ2-7
CDR3nt: TGTGCCAGCAGCTTATCTAGCGGGATCTTCTACGAGCAGTACTTC
CDR3aa: CASSLSSGIFYEQYF

abundance: -
d_gene: -
v_gene: TRBV2
j_gene: TRBJ1-3
CDR3nt: TGTGCCGGGCGGGGATCTGGAAACACCATATATTTT
CDR3aa: CAGRGSGNTIYF

abundance: few
d_gene: -
v_gene: TRBV5-4
j_gene: TRBJ2-1
CDR3nt: TGTGCCAGCAGGCGCGTATCCTACAATGAGCAGTTCTTC
CDR3aa: CASRRVSYNEQFF

abundance: -
d_gene: TRBD2
v_gene: TRBV5-1
j_gene: TRBJ2-2
CDR3nt: TGCGCCAGCATGGGAGGGAATCAATACACCGGGGAGCTGTTTTTT
CDR3aa: CASMGGNQYTGELFF

abundance: -
d_gene: -
v_gene: TRBV24-1
j_gene: TRBJ2-3
CDR3nt: TGTGCCACCGACGGCGGGGAGATACGCGATACGCAGTATTTT
CDR3aa: CATDGGEIRDTQYF

abundance: -
d_gene: TRBD2
v_gene: TRBV10-3
j_gene: TRBJ2-2
CDR3nt: TGTGCCATCAGGGAATTTGGACTAGCTGGGGTAGGCACCGGGGAGCTGTTTTTT
CDR3aa: CAIREFGLAGVGTGELFF

abundance: -
d_gene: -
v_gene: TRBV3-1/TRBV3-2
j_gene: TRBJ1-1
CDR3nt: TGTGCCAGCAGCCCCCCCGGAGGGGGTTTCTTAGGCACTGAAGCTTTCTTT
CDR3aa: CASSPPGGGFLGTEAFF

abundance: -
d_gene: -
v_gene: TRBV30
j_gene: TRBJ1-5
CDR3nt: TGTGCCTGGACGGGGGGCGTTCGTCAGCCCCAGCATTTT
CDR3aa: CAWTGGVRQPQHF

abundance: few
d_gene: -
v_gene: TRBV2
j_gene: TRBJ1-4
CDR3nt: TGTGCCAGCAGCGCCTCCGGGGGAGGGGCTGAAAAACTGTTTTTT
CDR3aa: CASSASGGGAEKLFF